The rows below give T cell receptor beta chains drawn from one sample of a study of blood T cell repertoires in COVID-19. Sequencing used immunoSEQ multiplex PCR; TCRdb keeps in-frame clones, though not all of them. The sample shows fewer than 110,000 clones, about 87% of them seen only once. Sequenced sample: peripheral blood. The receptor source for this set is a man between 45 and 60 years old with active or convalescent COVID-19. CDR3s include the opening cysteine and the closing phenylalanine or tryptophan. The order of the fields is J gene, clone size, V gene, D gene, CDR3 protein, CDR3 DNA. D genes are given only for firm matches. Clone size appears in some rows only: once, few, many, or a class for an expanded clone.

j_call: TRBJ2-7
clone_size: NA
v_call: TRBV19
d_call: TRBD1
cdr3_aa: CASSLGQGFSEQYF
cdr3_nt: TGTGCCAGTAGTCTGGGACAGGGGTTTTCCGAGCAGTACTTC

j_call: TRBJ2-7
clone_size: once
v_call: TRBV5-6
d_call: TRBD2
cdr3_aa: CASSAGLADSYEQYF
cdr3_nt: TGTGCCAGCAGCGCGGGACTAGCGGACTCCTACGAGCAGTACTTC

j_call: TRBJ2-3
clone_size: NA
v_call: TRBV19
d_call: NA
cdr3_aa: CASSMGPRGTDTQYF
cdr3_nt: TGTGCCAGTAGTATGGGCCCCAGGGGCACAGATACGCAGTATTTT

j_call: TRBJ2-7
clone_size: NA
v_call: TRBV7-6
d_call: TRBD2
cdr3_aa: CASSFLAGAPVYEQYF
cdr3_nt: TGTGCCAGCAGCTTCCTAGCGGGAGCCCCGGTATACGAGCAGTACTTC

j_call: TRBJ1-6
clone_size: NA
v_call: TRBV27
d_call: NA
cdr3_aa: CASSFQGNSPLHF
cdr3_nt: TGTGCCAGCAGTTTTCAGGGTAATTCACCCCTCCACTTT

j_call: TRBJ2-1
clone_size: NA
v_call: TRBV5-1
d_call: NA
cdr3_aa: CASSPLGAGANSYNEQFF
cdr3_nt: TGCGCCAGCAGCCCGTTGGGGGCGGGAGCGAACTCCTACAATGAGCAGTTCTTC

j_call: TRBJ2-7
clone_size: NA
v_call: TRBV4-1
d_call: NA
cdr3_aa: CASSQDPQGPVLSYEQYF
cdr3_nt: TGCGCCAGCAGCCAAGATCCCCAGGGCCCTGTACTTTCCTACGAGCAGTACTTC

j_call: TRBJ2-1
clone_size: once
v_call: TRBV5-1
d_call: TRBD2
cdr3_aa: CASSPRLAGGSYNEQFF
cdr3_nt: TGCGCCAGCAGCCCAAGACTAGCGGGAGGTTCCTACAATGAGCAGTTCTTC

j_call: TRBJ2-2
clone_size: few
v_call: TRBV6-5
d_call: NA
cdr3_aa: CASLKWGGNTGELFF
cdr3_nt: TGTGCCAGCCTAAAATGGGGAGGGAACACCGGGGAGCTGTTTTTT

j_call: TRBJ2-1
clone_size: NA
v_call: TRBV15
d_call: TRBD1
cdr3_aa: CATSRLPGTDIYNEQFF
cdr3_nt: TGTGCCACCAGCAGACTCCCCGGGACAGACATCTACAATGAGCAGTTCTTC

j_call: TRBJ2-1
clone_size: NA
v_call: TRBV27
d_call: TRBD2
cdr3_aa: CASSPAGTTYNEQFF
cdr3_nt: TGTGCCAGCAGTCCGGCCGGGACTACGTACAATGAGCAGTTCTTC

j_call: TRBJ2-3
clone_size: NA
v_call: TRBV19
d_call: NA
cdr3_aa: CASSIVLADTQYF
cdr3_nt: TGTGCCAGTAGTATAGTTCTTGCAGATACGCAGTATTTT

j_call: TRBJ2-4
clone_size: NA
v_call: TRBV30
d_call: NA
cdr3_aa: CAWSVADIQYF
cdr3_nt: TGTGCCTGGAGTGTAGCTGACATTCAGTACTTC

j_call: TRBJ2-1
clone_size: NA
v_call: TRBV6-5
d_call: NA
cdr3_aa: CASSYSTEAYNEQFF
cdr3_nt: TGTGCCAGCAGTTACTCGACTGAAGCCTACAATGAGCAGTTCTTC

j_call: TRBJ1-1
clone_size: NA
v_call: TRBV6-2/TRBV6-3
d_call: NA
cdr3_aa: CASSWSRGVPRTEAFF
cdr3_nt: TGTGCCAGCAGTTGGAGTCGGGGAGTCCCCAGGACTGAAGCTTTCTTT

j_call: TRBJ2-2
clone_size: NA
v_call: TRBV7-9
d_call: TRBD2
cdr3_aa: CASSLLSGSGTGELFF
cdr3_nt: TGTGCCAGCAGCTTACTTAGCGGGAGTGGTACCGGGGAGCTGTTTTTT

j_call: TRBJ2-3
clone_size: NA
v_call: TRBV27
d_call: NA
cdr3_aa: CASSLSGGFTDTQYF
cdr3_nt: TGTGCCAGCAGTTTATCAGGCGGGTTCACAGATACGCAGTATTTT

j_call: TRBJ2-1
clone_size: NA
v_call: TRBV24-1
d_call: NA
cdr3_aa: CATSEVGGSYNEQFF
cdr3_nt: TGTGCCACCAGTGAGGTGGGAGGCTCCTACAATGAGCAGTTCTTC

j_call: TRBJ2-2
clone_size: once
v_call: TRBV11-2
d_call: TRBD2
cdr3_aa: CASSLEGAGVTGELFF
cdr3_nt: TGTGCCAGCAGCTTAGAAGGCGCGGGAGTTACCGGGGAGCTGTTTTTT

j_call: TRBJ1-2
clone_size: NA
v_call: TRBV2
d_call: NA
cdr3_aa: CASSTGQTTKGYTF
cdr3_nt: TGTGCCAGCAGTACGGGACAAACCACTAAAGGCTACACCTTC

j_call: TRBJ2-3
clone_size: NA
v_call: TRBV6-2/TRBV6-3
d_call: NA
cdr3_aa: CASSYSDRRDTQYF
cdr3_nt: TGTGCCAGCAGTTACTCTGACAGGAGGGATACGCAGTATTTT

j_call: TRBJ1-2
clone_size: NA
v_call: TRBV28
d_call: TRBD1
cdr3_aa: CASRGGTGLAGYTF
cdr3_nt: TGTGCCAGCAGGGGTGGGACAGGGCTCGCTGGCTACACCTTC

j_call: TRBJ2-5
clone_size: NA
v_call: TRBV7-9
d_call: TRBD1
cdr3_aa: CASSRGQALPETQYF
cdr3_nt: TGTGCCAGCAGCCGGGGACAGGCACTACCAGAGACCCAGTACTTC

j_call: TRBJ2-7
clone_size: once
v_call: TRBV28
d_call: TRBD1
cdr3_aa: CASSFPQGASRYEQYF
cdr3_nt: TGTGCCAGCAGTTTCCCCCAGGGGGCGTCCAGGTACGAGCAGTACTTC

j_call: TRBJ1-2
clone_size: NA
v_call: TRBV12-3/TRBV12-4
d_call: TRBD1
cdr3_aa: CASRYRDSYGYTF
cdr3_nt: TGTGCCAGCAGGTACCGGGACAGCTATGGCTACACCTTC